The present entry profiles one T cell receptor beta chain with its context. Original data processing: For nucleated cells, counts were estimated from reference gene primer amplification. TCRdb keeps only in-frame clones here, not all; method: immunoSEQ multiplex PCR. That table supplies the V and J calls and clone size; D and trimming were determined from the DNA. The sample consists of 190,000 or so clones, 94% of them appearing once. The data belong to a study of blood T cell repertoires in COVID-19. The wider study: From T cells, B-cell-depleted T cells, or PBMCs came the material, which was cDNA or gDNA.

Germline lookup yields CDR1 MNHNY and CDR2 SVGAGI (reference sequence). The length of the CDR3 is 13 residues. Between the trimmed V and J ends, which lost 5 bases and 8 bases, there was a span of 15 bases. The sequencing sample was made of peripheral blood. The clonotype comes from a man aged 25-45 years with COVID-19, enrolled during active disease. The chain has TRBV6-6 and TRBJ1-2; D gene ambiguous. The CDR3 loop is CASSTIRQEGYTF. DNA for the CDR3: TGTGCCAGCAGTACGATAAGACAAGAGGGCTACACCTTC.